The T cell receptor (beta chain) described here comes from a study of T cells in localized non-small cell lung cancer. Findings and limits, study-wide: Since sequencing was restricted to only one region of the tumor, intratumor heterogeneity remains a possibility. Adjacent lung tissue had a median about 50 of the top 100 clones found in the tumor. Uninvolved adjacent lung had higher T cell clonality than tumor and all other tissues.

Generated by immunoSEQ multiplex PCR, the TCRdb table keeps only in-frame clones and is missing some. The sample has almost 65,000 clones; roughly 90% are singletons. Points on this clone: Its antigen is currently unknown.

Germline V gene sequence: CDR1 MGHRA, CDR2 YSYEKL. The CDR3 is made up of 12 amino acids. V was pared by 3 bases and J by 5 bases, with 5 bases between. The sequence came from a woman aged 40-69 years with stage I lung adenocarcinoma. The V gene is TRBV4-1, the J gene TRBJ2-1, with D unresolved. The sequenced sample was peripheral blood, obtained before any cancer treatment. CDR3 DNA sequence: TGCGCCAGCAGCCATAGGGACAATGAGCAGTTCTTC. Its protein product is CASSHRDNEQFF.